This TCR beta chain was sequenced in a study of T-cell reconstitution after alpha-beta-depleted transplantation in children (dated by TCRdb to 2015 to 2016). Regarding the research as a whole: Using TCR repertoire profiling, the study followed T-cell immune reconstitution in a quantitative way in children after TCRalphabeta/CD19-depleted allogeneic hematopoietic cell transplantation. Study-level results and caveats: Apparently early alphabetaT-cell count recovery about two months after transplant reportedly relied on only several hundred rapidly expanded clones derived from non-depleted graft cells. The frequencies of hyperexpanded clones fell over the following months, and after one year, T-cell counts and TCRbeta diversity were mostly attributed to newly produced T cells. The high TCRbeta diversity at day 60 in some patients was ascribed to recipient T cells and intrathymic progenitors that had survived conditioning.

This sample's treatment or condition label indicates: allogeneic hematopoietic cell transplantation with graft depleted of TCRalphabeta T cells and CD19 B cells. Transplant recipients were children who received TCRalphabeta/CD19-depleted allogeneic hematopoietic cell grafts. From its cysteine to its phenylalanine, the CDR3 spans 14 amino acids. Only the CDR3 region is kept as DNA, spanning 42 bases read in frame from base 1. V is cut by 2 bases and J by 4 bases, and the space between the germline ends is 11 bases. CDR1 LGHNT and CDR2 FRNRAP are derived from the germline V gene. This clonotype is medium-sized (0.01 to 0.1%) in its sample. What antigen it recognizes has not been identified. Base qualities are not recorded, but no much larger clone differs from it by a single base. The library was produced with PCR. The sample was run on an Illumina HiSeq 2500. Molecular barcoding was employed in the preparation of TCR libraries, with unique molecular identifiers being used to normalize TCRbeta repertoire quantification. TCRdb's own reprocessing of the public reads used fastp at Q25 and MiXCR and kept productive beta chains. Rows merge per CDR3 protein into single entries with the most common DNA and genes. This sample comprises several thousand distinct CDR3 sequences, 16% of them detected only once. The top ten constitute 13% to 15% of the sample.

Sequenced here: PBMCs, sampled before TCRalphabeta/CD19-depleted stem cell transplant. The source of this sequence is a boy younger than 10 with acute lymphoblastic leukemia, due to receive a stem cell transplant. Recombination joined TRBV12-5 with TRBJ1-1, with an unclear D gene assignment. Read as DNA, the sequence is TGTGCTAGTGGTTTGCCCCCGGGTCCCACTGAAGCTTTCTTT. The encoded protein is CASGLPPGPTEAFF.